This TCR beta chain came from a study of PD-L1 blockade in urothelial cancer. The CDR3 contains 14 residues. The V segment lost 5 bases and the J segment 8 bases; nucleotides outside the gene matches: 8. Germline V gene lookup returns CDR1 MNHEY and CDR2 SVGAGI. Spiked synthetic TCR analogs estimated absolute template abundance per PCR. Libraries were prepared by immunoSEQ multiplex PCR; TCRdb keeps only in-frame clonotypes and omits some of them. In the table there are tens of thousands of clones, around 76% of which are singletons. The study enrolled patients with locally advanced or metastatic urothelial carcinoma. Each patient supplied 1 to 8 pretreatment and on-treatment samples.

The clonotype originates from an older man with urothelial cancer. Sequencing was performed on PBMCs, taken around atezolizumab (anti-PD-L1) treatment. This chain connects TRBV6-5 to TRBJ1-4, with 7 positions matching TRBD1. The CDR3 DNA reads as TGTGCCAGCAGTGAGAGGGGGCATACGGAAAAACTGTTTTTT. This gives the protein CASSERGHTEKLFF.